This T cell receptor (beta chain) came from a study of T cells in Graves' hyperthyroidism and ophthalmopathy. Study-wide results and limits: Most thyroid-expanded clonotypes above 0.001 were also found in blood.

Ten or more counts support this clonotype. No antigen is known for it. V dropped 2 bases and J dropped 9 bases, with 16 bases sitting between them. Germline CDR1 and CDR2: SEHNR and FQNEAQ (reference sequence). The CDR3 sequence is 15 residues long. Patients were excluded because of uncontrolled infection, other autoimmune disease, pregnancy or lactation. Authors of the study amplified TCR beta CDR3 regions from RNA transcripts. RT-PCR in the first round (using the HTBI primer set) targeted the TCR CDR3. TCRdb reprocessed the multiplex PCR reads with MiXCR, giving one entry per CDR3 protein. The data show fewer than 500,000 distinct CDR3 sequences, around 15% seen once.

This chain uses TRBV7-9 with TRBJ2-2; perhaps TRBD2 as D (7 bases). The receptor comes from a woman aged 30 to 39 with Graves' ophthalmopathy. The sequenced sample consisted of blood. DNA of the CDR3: TGTGCCAGCAGCTTACTGGCGGGGGCAGGCTGGGAGCTGTTTTTT. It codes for CASSLLAGAGWELFF.